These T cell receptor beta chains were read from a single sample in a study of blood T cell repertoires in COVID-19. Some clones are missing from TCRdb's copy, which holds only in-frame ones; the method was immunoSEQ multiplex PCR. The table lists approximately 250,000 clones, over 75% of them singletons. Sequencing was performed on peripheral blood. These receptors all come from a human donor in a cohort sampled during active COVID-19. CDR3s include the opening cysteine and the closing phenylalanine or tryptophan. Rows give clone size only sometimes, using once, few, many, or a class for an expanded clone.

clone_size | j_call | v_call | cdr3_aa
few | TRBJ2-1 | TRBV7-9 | CASSVSINEQFF
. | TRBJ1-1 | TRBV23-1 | CASSQVEGAPDTEAFF
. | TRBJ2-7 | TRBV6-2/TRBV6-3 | CASSIQGAPYEQYF
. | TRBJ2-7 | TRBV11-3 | CASSPGAPQYEQYF
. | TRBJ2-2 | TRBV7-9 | CASKRREANTGELFF
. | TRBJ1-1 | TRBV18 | CASSPTLTGDKAFF
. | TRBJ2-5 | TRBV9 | CASSTGGLETQYF
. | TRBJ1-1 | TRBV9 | CASSVTGNTEAFF
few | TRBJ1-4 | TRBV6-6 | CASSRDYNEKLFF
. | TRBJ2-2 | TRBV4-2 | CASSPRELAGVSGELFF
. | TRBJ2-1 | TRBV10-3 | CAISEGAGGINEQFF
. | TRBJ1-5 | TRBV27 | CASSPYRTLNNQPQHF
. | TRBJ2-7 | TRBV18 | CASSPTGPDEQYF
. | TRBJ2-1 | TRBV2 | CASTVEAYEQFF
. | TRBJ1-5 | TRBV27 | CASMRVNSNQPQHF
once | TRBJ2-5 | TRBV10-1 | CASSPGLGFGETQYF
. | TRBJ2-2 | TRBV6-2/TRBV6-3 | CASSYPLSGVATGELFF
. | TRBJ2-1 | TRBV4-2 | CASSPTGQGGYNEQFF
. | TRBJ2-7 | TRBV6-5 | CASRSVEAYEQYF
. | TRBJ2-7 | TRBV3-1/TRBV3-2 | CASSRVAGAYEQYF
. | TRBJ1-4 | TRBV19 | CASSSHRPGKGEKLFF
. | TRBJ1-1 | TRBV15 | CATSRDSRWNTEAFF
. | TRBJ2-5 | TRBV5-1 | CASSWGLAGETQYF
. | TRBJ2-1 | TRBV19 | CASSIWGDGDEQFF
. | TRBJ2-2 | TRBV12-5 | CASSARGANTGELFF
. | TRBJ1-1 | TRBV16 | CASSQTPGNTEAFF
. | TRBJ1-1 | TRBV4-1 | CASSQQDRQNTEAFF
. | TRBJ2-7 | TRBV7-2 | CASSLRSRRGATYEQYF
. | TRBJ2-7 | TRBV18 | CASSPTGEARGEQYF
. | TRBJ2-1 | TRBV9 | CASTLVASGNNEQFF
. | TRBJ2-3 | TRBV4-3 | CASSQEDRGTDTQYF
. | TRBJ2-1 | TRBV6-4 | CASKQGAIYNEQFF
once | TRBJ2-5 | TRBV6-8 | CASSQLEAEETQYF
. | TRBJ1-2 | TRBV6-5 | CASSPGQHYGYTF
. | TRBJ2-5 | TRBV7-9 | CASSLTAGSQETQYF
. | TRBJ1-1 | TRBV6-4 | CASSRDRASEAFF
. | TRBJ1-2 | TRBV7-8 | CASSLDRDYGYTF
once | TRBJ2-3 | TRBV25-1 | CASSDTGEVTDTQYF
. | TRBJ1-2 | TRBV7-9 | CASSSWPRPGDGYTF
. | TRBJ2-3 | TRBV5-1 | CASSLTGTGLVDTQYF
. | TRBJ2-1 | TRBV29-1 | CSVPGLGGGGEQFF
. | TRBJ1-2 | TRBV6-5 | CASSLAGGGYTF
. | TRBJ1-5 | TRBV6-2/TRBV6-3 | CASSWDRNQPQHF
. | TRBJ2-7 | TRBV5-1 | CASTPGGRAESQHKTYEQYF
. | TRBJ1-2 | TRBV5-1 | CASSSGFLAGGYTF